The source of this T cell receptor (beta chain) is a study of T cells in Graves' hyperthyroidism and ophthalmopathy. Study-wide points: Ophthalmopathy and stable hyperthyroidism were told apart by a 13 V-J model. In blood, most of the thyroid clonotypes expanded above 0.001 were also present. Ophthalmopathy was identified by the model a median approximately 6.9 months ahead of onset.

TCR beta CDR3 region amplification was performed from RNA transcripts. When the TCR CDR3 underwent first-round RT-PCR, the HTBI primer set was used. Via MiXCR, TCRdb re-called the multiplex PCR reads, giving one row per CDR3 protein. This repertoire shows 600,000 to 700,000 distinct CDR3 sequences, just under 45% found once; its top ten account for more than 7%. The junction had 9 bases not matched to a gene; V was cut back by 10 bases and J by 1 base. Germline CDR1 reads ENHRY; CDR2 reads SYGVKD. This CDR3 has 15 amino acids. Those patients with uncontrolled infection, other autoimmune disease, pregnancy or lactation were excluded. This clonotype has only a few counts. Its matching antigen is unknown.

Specimen: peripheral blood or thyroid tissue (not recorded which). The TCR sequence derives from an adult man with Graves' disease, either hyperthyroidism or ophthalmopathy (not recorded which). The J gene is TRBJ2-2, the V gene TRBV10-3, with 7 bases identical to TRBD1. CDR3 sequence: CATARDSQNTGELFF. The CDR3 coding sequence is TGTGCCACTGCACGGGACAGCCAGAACACCGGGGAGCTGTTTTTT.